These 14 T cell receptor beta chains share one sample of origin, sequenced in a study of blood T cell repertoires in COVID-19. Sequenced by immunoSEQ multiplex PCR; TCRdb stores in-frame clones only, minus some. The sample shows a few hundred thousand clones, over 75% of them seen only once. The sequencing input was peripheral blood. The receptors stem from a woman between 65 and 79 years old with COVID-19, enrolled during active disease.

CDR3 region: CASSQAGVRGYGYTF. The CDR3 nucleotides read TGCGCCAGCAGCCAAGCAGGGGTGAGGGGGTACGGCTACACCTTC. V is TRBV4-1 and J is TRBJ1-2; perhaps TRBD1 as D (6 bases). The V gene's germline CDR1 is MGHRA and CDR2 YSYEKL. The CDR3 totals 15 residues. The germline V and J ends were trimmed by 1 base and 8 bases, with 17 bases remaining between them.

The genes are TRBV15 and TRBJ2-3; TRBD2 is a possible D gene (6 bases). CDR3 size: 14 residues. Trimming removed 1 base from V and 1 base from J, with 6 bases in between. CDR1 and CDR2 from the germline V gene are LNHNV and YYDKDF (reference sequence). The CDR3 coding sequence is TGTGCCACCAGCAGAGGGGGGGGCACAGATACGCAGTATTTT. It translates to CATSRGGGTDTQYF.

The chain uses TRBV6-5 and TRBJ2-7, with 9 nucleotides matching TRBD1. The CDR3 sequence is 16 residues long. The germline V gene has CDR1 MNHEY and CDR2 SVGAGI. The trim removed 0 bases at V and 5 bases at J, leaving 8 bases unmatched. The CDR3 DNA reads as TGTGCCAGCAGTTACTCTCAAGGGACAGGGTCCCACGAGCAGTACTTC. This gives the protein CASSYSQGTGSHEQYF.

The gene calls are TRBV19 and TRBJ1-2; 7 nucleotides line up with TRBD1. CDR3 size: 13 residues. Germline V CDR1 and CDR2: LNHDA, SQIVND (reference sequence). Trimming removed 7 bases from V and 8 bases from J; junction bases left unmatched: 10. The DNA for the CDR3 is TGTGCCAGTACCCCTGACAGGGATGGAGGCTACACCTTC. It specifies CASTPDRDGGYTF.

The rearrangement joins TRBV28 to TRBJ2-1, with 7 nucleotides matching TRBD1. Trimming at V came to 6 bases and at J to 4 bases, leaving 6 bases not matched to a gene. Germline V lookup: CDR1 MDHEN, CDR2 SYDVKM. The CDR3 sequence is 14 residues long. Written as DNA, the CDR3 is TGTGCCAGCAGCCGGGACAGCGGATACAATGAGCAGTTCTTC. Amino acid sequence: CASSRDSGYNEQFF.

This clone was counted between two and nine times. The CDR3: CASNSSGGTDTQYF. Here the CDR3 DNA reads TGTGCCAGCAATAGTAGCGGGGGTACAGATACGCAGTATTTT. The V gene is TRBV6-7, the J gene TRBJ2-3, with 9 bases fitting TRBD2. Being an ORF, TRBV6-7 has a function that is uncertain. The CDR3 extends over 14 amino acids. Unmatched junction bases numbered 5, after V lost 7 bases and J lost 3 bases.

The rearrangement links TRBV28 to TRBJ1-2, with a weak D call TRBD1 (6 bases). V was shortened by 4 bases and J by 8 bases, with 14 bases between the two germline ends. This CDR3 region has 13 residues. Looked up from germline, CDR1 is MDHEN and CDR2 is SYDVKM. The CDR3 sequence is CASSSTGNRGYTF. CDR3 nucleotides: TGTGCCAGCAGTTCCACAGGGAATAGGGGCTACACCTTC.

This clone turned up a few times. This chain connects TRBV15 to TRBJ2-7; 8 bases align to TRBD1. CDR1 and CDR2 (germline): LNHNV, YYDKDF (reference sequence). This CDR3 region has 15 residues. The V and J ends lost 0 bases and 6 bases, in that order; junction bases with no gene match: 7. The CDR3, as DNA: TGTGCCACCAGCAGAGATAGGGCAGGGGGCCTCGAGCAGTACTTC. Amino acids: CATSRDRAGGLEQYF.

The rearrangement links TRBV9 to TRBJ2-5; the D is unclear. The CDR3 sequence is 15 residues long. Germline CDR1 reads SGDLS; CDR2 reads YYNGEE. Trimming shortened V by 4 bases and J by 5 bases, and 18 bases separated the two germline ends. Written as DNA, the CDR3 is TGTGCCAGCAGCCCGATGGCCCTAGGTTGGGAGACCCAGTACTTC. This sequence encodes CASSPMALGWETQYF.

V and J are TRBV6-2 or TRBV6-3 and TRBJ2-7; 7 bases are a match to TRBD1. Per germline, CDR1 MNHEY and CDR2 SVGEGT. With V trimmed by 6 bases and J by 2 bases, 4 bases remained unmatched. The CDR3 is 13 residues long. The CDR3 reads CASSRTGTYEQYF. In DNA, the CDR3 is TGTGCCAGCAGCCGGACAGGAACCTACGAGCAGTACTTC.

The chain links TRBV6-6 to TRBJ2-7, with 9 bases lining up with TRBD1. The germline CDR1 and CDR2 sequences are MNHNY and SVGAGI (reference sequence). The CDR3 has 15 residues. V shed 6 bases and J 4 bases; nucleotides not matched to a gene: 10. CDR3 DNA: TGTGCCAGCAGCTCCTCCGGGACAGGGACTTACGAGCAGTACTTC. Translated, it gives CASSSSGTGTYEQYF.

The chain joins TRBV4-3 to TRBJ2-5, with TRBD2 as a possible D gene (5 bases). CDR3 size: 14 residues. Per the germline V gene, CDR1 is LGHNA and CDR2 is YSLEER. The V end lost 4 bases, the J end lost 5 bases, and 14 bases lay between the germline ends. CDR3 sequence (DNA): TGCGCCAGCAGCCCTTCACTAGGCAGCGAGACCCAGTACTTC. It is translated as CASSPSLGSETQYF.

The chain joins TRBV5-1 to TRBJ2-2, with 9 bases aligning to TRBD2. The V gene end was trimmed by 5 bases and the J gene end by 4 bases; junction bases not matched to a gene: 9. The germline gives CDR1 SGHRS, CDR2 YFSETQ. This CDR3 is built from 16 residues. The CDR3 spells CASSGMVAGVTGELFF. The CDR3 region has the DNA TGCGCCAGCAGTGGGATGGTAGCGGGAGTCACCGGGGAGCTGTTTTTT.

This clone was detected once. This chain joins TRBV2 and TRBJ1-1, with 8 bases lining up with TRBD1. The V and J ends lost 5 bases and 11 bases, in that order; junction bases with no gene match: 7. The germline CDR1 and CDR2 sequences are SNHLY and FYNNEI. CDR3 size: 12 residues. The CDR3 is CASSLWTGRAFF. CDR3 DNA sequence: TGTGCCAGCAGTCTCTGGACAGGGAGGGCTTTCTTT.